The rows below give T cell receptor beta chains drawn from one sample of a study of breast tumors, draining lymph nodes, adjacent tissues. Via MiXCR, TCRdb re-called the multiplex PCR reads, giving one row per CDR3 protein. The data show 170,000 or so distinct CDR3 sequences, with around a third seen just once and around 4.5% held by the top ten. Sequenced input: axillary lymph node tissue. Receptors were obtained from a female donor with breast cancer. Some clones in this sample may be carry-over from other donors' samples. Each CDR3 is given with its conserved first and last residue.

>13|TRBV6-5
CASSYLRNTEAFF
>15|TRBV25-1
CASSEQGPHNEKLFF
>20|TRBV30
CAWSLNYGYTFGSGPEKLFF
>15|TRBV6-1
CASSERGREHYGYTF
>18|TRBV13
CASSSPGTGVPLNYGYTF
>14|TRBV20-1
CSASTRDTNQPQHF
>13|TRBV5-5
CASSGGRTYEQYF
>15|TRBV20-1
CSARDWTSPNQPQHF
>13|TRBV11-3
CASRRTGSAEAFF
>19|TRBV9
CASSAEPQGTHSTTGELFF
>15|TRBV7-3
CASSASGGHGNEQFF
>13|TRBV29-1
CSVEDRGSEKLFF
>12|TRBV7-3
CASSLFGGTLHF
>16|TRBV27
CASSLHPRAPVDTQYF
>13|TRBV29-1
CSVTSDTYNEQFF
>14|TRBV7-9
CASSTGGQAIEQYF
>13|TRBV6-1
CASTRQGTNEQYF
>15|TRBV7-9
CASSLAQGARNEQFF
>14|TRBV15
CATSEEAGGYEQYF
>13|TRBV20-1
CSAPTGNTGALFF